The clone carrying this TCR beta chain was recorded a few times. What it binds is unknown. TCRdb re-called the reads with MiXCR, one entry per CDR3 protein. The sample holds about 490,000 distinct CDR3 sequences, roughly 29% seen once. This record belongs to a study of T cell repertoires in cytomegalovirus infection. Study information: Public TCR beta signatures provided an indication of both CMV infection and a matching HLA type.

Study-wide results and limits: Clonotypes of TCR beta that were HLA-C-restricted and CMV-specific dominated the ex vivo response.

The CDR3 loop spans 13 amino acids. V dropped 5 bases and J dropped 10 bases, with 17 bases sitting between them. Germline V gives CDR1 LNHDA, CDR2 SQIVND (reference sequence). The sequenced sample was PBMCs. The sequence was collected from a human donor in good health (CMV status not recorded). Some clones in this sample may be carry-over from other donors' samples. The chain has TRBV19 and TRBJ1-1; D is unresolved. CDR3 sequence: CASSRGRMGRAFF. CDR3 in DNA: TGTGCCAGTAGTCGTGGCAGGATGGGTCGAGCTTTCTTT. Looking up the rest from reference TRBV19 and TRBJ1-1 gives the full variable domain: DGGITQSPKYLFRKEGQNVTLSCEQNLNHDAMYWYRQDPGQGLRLIYYSQIVNDFQKGDIAEGYSVSREKKESFPLTVTSAQKNPTAFYLCASSRGRMGRAFFGQGTRLTVV.